The entry that follows covers one T cell receptor beta chain sequence. TCRdb processed the RT-PCR reads anew with MiXCR; each CDR3 protein has one entry. The sample consists of about 680,000 distinct CDR3 sequences, 12% to 15% of them appearing once. The CDR3 is 16 amino acids. V shed 6 bases, J shed 6 bases, and the junction held 13 bases outside the gene matches. Looked up from germline, CDR1 is MNHEY and CDR2 is SVGAGI. The source material was memory CD4+ T cells from blood. This chain connects TRBV6-5 to TRBJ1-4, with 7 bases fitting TRBD1. This sequence originates from a female donor in good health, serving as a healthy control. CDR3 amino acids: CASRHGRTTGYEKLFF. CDR3 bases: TGTGCCAGCAGGCATGGCCGGACGACAGGGTATGAAAAACTGTTTTTT.